This T cell receptor (beta chain) came from a study of blood T cells in healthy people across ages. Study results and caveats: The study could not conclusively compare naive and antigen-experienced cells, given its unsorted PBMCs. Roughly linear age-related decline in beta diversity appeared, significant by age roughly 40. With donor CMV status unknown, expanded clonotype changes were possibly confounded.

Isolation of PBMCs gave at least 7 million cells per sample. The authors ran a second PCR of about 7 to 11 cycles using a sample-barcoded 5' primer and a J-beta primer mix. TCRdb reprocessed the 5' RACE reads via MiXCR and lists one record per CDR3 protein. The sample holds some 880,000 distinct CDR3 sequences, about 37% seen once. This CDR3 contains 13 residues. The V end lost 5 bases, the J end lost 0 bases, and 10 bases lay between the germline ends. Per germline, CDR1 SQVTM and CDR2 ANQGSEA. Comment on this clonotype: Antigen: not known.

Sequenced: blood. The chain is built from TRBV29-1 and TRBJ1-1, with no clear D. The receptor was isolated from a man between 18 and 35 years old in good health. The CDR3 loop is CSVCAGLNTEAFF. The CDR3 bases are TGCAGCGTTTGTGCGGGGTTGAACACTGAAGCTTTCTTT. Full variable domain (rest looked up from reference TRBV29-1 and TRBJ1-1): SAVISQKPSRDICQRGTSLTIQCQVDSQVTMMFWYRQQPGQSLTLIATANQGSEATYESGFVIDKFPISRPNLTFSTLTVSNMSPEDSSIYLCSVCAGLNTEAFFGQGTRLTVV.